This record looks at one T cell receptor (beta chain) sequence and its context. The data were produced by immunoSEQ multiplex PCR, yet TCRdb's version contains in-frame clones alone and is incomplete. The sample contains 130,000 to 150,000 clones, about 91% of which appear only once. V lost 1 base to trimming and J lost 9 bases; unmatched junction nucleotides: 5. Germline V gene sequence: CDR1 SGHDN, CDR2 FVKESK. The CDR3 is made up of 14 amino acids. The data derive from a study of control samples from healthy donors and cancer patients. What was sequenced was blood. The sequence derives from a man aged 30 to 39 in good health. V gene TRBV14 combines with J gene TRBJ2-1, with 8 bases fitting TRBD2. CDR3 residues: CASSQVLAAGEQFF. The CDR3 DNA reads TGTGCCAGCAGCCAAGTACTAGCGGCAGGTGAGCAGTTCTTC. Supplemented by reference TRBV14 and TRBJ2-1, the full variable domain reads EAGVTQFPSHSVIEKGQTVTLRCDPISGHDNLYWYRRVMGKEIKFLLHFVKESKQDESGMPNNRFLAERTGGTYSTLKVQPAELEDSGVYFCASSQVLAAGEQFFGPGTRLTVL.